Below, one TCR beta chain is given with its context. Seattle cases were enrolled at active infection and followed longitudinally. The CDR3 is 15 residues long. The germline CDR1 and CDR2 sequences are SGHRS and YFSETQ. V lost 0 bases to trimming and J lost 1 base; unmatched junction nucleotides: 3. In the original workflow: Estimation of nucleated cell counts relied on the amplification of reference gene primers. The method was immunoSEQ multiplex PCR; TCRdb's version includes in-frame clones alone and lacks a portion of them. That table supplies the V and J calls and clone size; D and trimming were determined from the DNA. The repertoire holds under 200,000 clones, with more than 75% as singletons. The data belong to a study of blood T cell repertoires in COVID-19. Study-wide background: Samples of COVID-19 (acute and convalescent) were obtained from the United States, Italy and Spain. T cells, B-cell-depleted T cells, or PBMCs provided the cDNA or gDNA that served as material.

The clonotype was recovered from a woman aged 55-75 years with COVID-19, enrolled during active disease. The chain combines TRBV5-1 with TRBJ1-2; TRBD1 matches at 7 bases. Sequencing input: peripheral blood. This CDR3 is CASSLGTGLNYGYTF. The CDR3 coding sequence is TGCGCCAGCAGCTTGGGGACAGGCCTTAACTATGGCTACACCTTC.